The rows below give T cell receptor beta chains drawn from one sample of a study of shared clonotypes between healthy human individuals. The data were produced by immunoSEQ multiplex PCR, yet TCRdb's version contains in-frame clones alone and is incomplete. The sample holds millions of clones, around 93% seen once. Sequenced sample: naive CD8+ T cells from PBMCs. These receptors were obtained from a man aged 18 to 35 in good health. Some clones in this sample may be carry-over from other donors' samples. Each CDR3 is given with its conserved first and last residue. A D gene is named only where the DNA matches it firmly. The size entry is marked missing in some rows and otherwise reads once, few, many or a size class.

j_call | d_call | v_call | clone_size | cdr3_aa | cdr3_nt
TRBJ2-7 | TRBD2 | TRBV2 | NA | CASGRLAGGGEQYF | TGTGCCAGCGGCAGACTAGCGGGAGGAGGCGAGCAGTACTTC
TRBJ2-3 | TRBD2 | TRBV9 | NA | CASSVRLAAATDTQYF | TGTGCCAGCAGCGTAAGACTAGCGGCAGCCACAGATACGCAGTATTTT
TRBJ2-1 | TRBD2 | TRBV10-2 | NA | CASGLAEWDEQFF | TGCGCCAGCGGACTAGCGGAGTGGGATGAGCAGTTCTTC
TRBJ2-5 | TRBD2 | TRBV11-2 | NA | CASSWASGRDLDQYF | TGTGCCAGCAGCTGGGCTAGCGGGAGAGATTTGGACCAGTACTTC
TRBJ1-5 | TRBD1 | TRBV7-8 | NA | CASSLAEDRGNQPQHF | TGTGCCAGCAGCTTAGCCGAAGACAGGGGCAATCAGCCCCAGCATTTT
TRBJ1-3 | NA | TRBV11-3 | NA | CASSSYSEGSGNTIYF | TGTGCCAGCAGCTCTTATTCGGAGGGCTCTGGAAACACCATATATTTT
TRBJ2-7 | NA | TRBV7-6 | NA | CASSLEVGAREQYF | TGTGCCAGCAGCTTAGAGGTGGGGGCGCGCGAGCAGTACTTC
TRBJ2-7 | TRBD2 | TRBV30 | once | CAWSGTSGVYEQYF | TGTGCCTGGAGCGGGACTAGCGGGGTCTACGAGCAGTACTTC
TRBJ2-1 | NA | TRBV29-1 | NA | CSVTSGRGALSEQFF | TGCAGCGTTACATCGGGACGGGGGGCTTTGAGTGAGCAGTTCTTC
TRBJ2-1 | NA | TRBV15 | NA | CATSRAAGLDYNEQFF | TGTGCCACCAGCAGAGCGGCCGGGCTAGACTACAATGAGCAGTTCTTC
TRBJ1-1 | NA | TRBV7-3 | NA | CASSLTSVNTEAFF | TGTGCCAGCAGCTTAACGTCCGTGAACACTGAAGCTTTCTTT
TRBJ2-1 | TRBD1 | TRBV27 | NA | CASSNLPGQGNYNEQFF | TGTGCCAGCAGTAACCTACCGGGACAGGGCAATTACAATGAGCAGTTCTTC
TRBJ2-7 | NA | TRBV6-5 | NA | CASSNIRGLDEQYF | TGTGCCAGCAGTAACATCCGGGGGTTGGACGAGCAGTACTTC
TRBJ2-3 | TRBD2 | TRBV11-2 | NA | CASSLGLAGQDTQYF | TGTGCCAGCAGCCTAGGGCTAGCGGGGCAGGATACGCAGTATTTT
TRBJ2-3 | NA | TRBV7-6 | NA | CASSLELFYTTDTQYF | TGTGCCAGCAGCTTAGAACTCTTCTATACCACAGATACGCAGTATTTT
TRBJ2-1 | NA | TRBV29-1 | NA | CSVYGGSALSSYNEQFF | TGCAGCGTTTACGGCGGCAGCGCTCTCAGCTCCTACAATGAGCAGTTCTTC
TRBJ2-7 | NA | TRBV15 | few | CATSRDGQDYEQYF | TGTGCCACCAGCAGAGATGGCCAGGACTACGAGCAGTACTTC
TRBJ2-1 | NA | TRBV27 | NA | CASSLGTGWNEQFF | TGTGCCAGCAGTTTGGGGACGGGCTGGAATGAGCAGTTCTTC
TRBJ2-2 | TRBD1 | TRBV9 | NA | CASSLTGDQTTGELFF | TGTGCCAGCAGCCTGACAGGGGATCAGACCACCGGGGAGCTGTTTTTT
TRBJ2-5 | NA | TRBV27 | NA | CASSWVGTGIETQYF | TGTGCCAGCAGTTGGGTCGGGACGGGGATAGAGACCCAGTACTTC
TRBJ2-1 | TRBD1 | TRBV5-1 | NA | CASRLTWDRDNEQFF | TGCGCCAGCAGGCTCACTTGGGACAGGGACAATGAGCAGTTCTTC
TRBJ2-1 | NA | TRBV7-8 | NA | CASSLDYSSYNEQFF | TGTGCCAGCAGCCTAGACTATTCCTCCTACAATGAGCAGTTCTTC
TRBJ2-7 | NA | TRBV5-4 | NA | CASSATSQGYEQYF | TGTGCCAGCAGCGCGACATCTCAGGGGTACGAGCAGTACTTC
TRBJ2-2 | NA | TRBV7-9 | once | CASSTHFTGMAGELFF | TGTGCCAGCAGCACTCACTTCACAGGGATGGCCGGGGAGCTGTTTTTT
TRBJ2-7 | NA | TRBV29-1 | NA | CSVEASSLGAVDEQYF | TGCAGCGTTGAAGCCTCCTCTCTGGGGGCGGTTGACGAGCAGTACTTC
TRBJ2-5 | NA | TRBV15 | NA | CATSRVLGINEETQYF | TGTGCCACCAGCAGAGTTTTGGGTATTAACGAAGAGACCCAGTACTTC
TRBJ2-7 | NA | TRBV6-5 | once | CASSYAATYEQYF | TGTGCCAGCAGTTACGCGGCCACGTACGAGCAGTACTTC
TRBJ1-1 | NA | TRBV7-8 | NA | CASSLKDMNTEAFF | TGTGCCAGCAGCTTAAAAGACATGAACACTGAAGCTTTCTTT
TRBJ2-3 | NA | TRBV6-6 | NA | CASTPWGGPDTQYF | TGTGCCAGCACCCCATGGGGGGGGCCAGATACGCAGTATTTT
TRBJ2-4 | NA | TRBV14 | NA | CASSPLAGTHQVKNIQYF | TGTGCCAGCAGCCCACTGGCGGGCACACACCAAGTCAAAAACATTCAGTACTTC
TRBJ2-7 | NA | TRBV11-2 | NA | CASSLGQGVEQYF | TGTGCCAGCAGCTTAGGTCAGGGTGTCGAGCAGTACTTC
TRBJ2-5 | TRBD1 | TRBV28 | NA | CASGRDRGETQYF | TGTGCCAGCGGCCGGGACAGAGGAGAGACCCAGTACTTC
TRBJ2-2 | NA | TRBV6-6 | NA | CASEPANTGELFF | TGTGCCAGCGAGCCCGCGAACACCGGGGAGCTGTTTTTT
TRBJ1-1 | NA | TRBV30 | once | CAATYVFPETFF | TGTGCCGCCACTTATGTATTTCCCGAAACTTTCTTT
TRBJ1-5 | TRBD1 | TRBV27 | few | CASSLRQQGNQPQHF | TGTGCCAGCAGTTTACGGCAACAGGGGAATCAGCCCCAGCATTTT
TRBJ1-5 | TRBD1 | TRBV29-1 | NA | CSVVGTGDGQPQHF | TGCAGCGTTGTGGGGACAGGGGACGGTCAGCCCCAGCATTTT
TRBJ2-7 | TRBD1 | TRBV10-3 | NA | CAISPGQGSSYEQYF | TGTGCCATCAGCCCGGGACAGGGGTCGTCCTACGAGCAGTACTTC
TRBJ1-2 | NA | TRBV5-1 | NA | CASSFNRYYGYTF | TGCGCCAGTAGCTTTAACAGGTACTATGGCTACACCTTC
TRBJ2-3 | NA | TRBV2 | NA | CASTAGYSTDTQYF | TGTGCCAGCACTGCTGGCTACAGCACAGATACGCAGTATTTT
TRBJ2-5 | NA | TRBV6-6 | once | CASSSRLDTQYF | TGTGCCAGCAGCTCCCGATTGGACACCCAGTACTTC
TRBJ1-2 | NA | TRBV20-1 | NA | CSASVYTF | TGCAGTGCGAGTGTCTACACCTTC
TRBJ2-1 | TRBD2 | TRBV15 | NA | CATSTVTGTSGMFEQFF | TGTGCCACCAGCACCGTGACCGGGACTAGCGGGATGTTTGAGCAGTTCTTC
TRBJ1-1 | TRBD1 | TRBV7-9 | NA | CASSPRDRGPTEAFF | TGTGCCAGCAGCCCCCGGGACAGGGGGCCCACTGAAGCTTTCTTT
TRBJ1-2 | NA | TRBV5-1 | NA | CASSLDVRTYGYTF | TGCGCCAGCAGCTTGGATGTCAGGACCTATGGCTACACCTTC
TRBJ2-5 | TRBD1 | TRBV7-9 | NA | CASSFPGQGSETQYF | TGTGCCAGCAGCTTCCCGGGACAGGGTTCTGAGACCCAGTACTTC
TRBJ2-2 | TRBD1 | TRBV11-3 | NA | CASRTGTGNTGELFF | TGTGCCAGCAGGACAGGGACAGGGAACACCGGGGAGCTGTTTTTT
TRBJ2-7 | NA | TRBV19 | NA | CASSPLGGGQYYEQYF | TGTGCCAGTAGCCCCCTAGGTGGGGGTCAGTACTACGAGCAGTACTTC
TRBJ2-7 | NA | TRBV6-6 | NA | CASSWDARAGEQYF | TGTGCCAGCAGTTGGGACGCTCGCGCTGGGGAGCAGTACTTC
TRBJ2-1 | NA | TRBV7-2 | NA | CASSWGGGTSSYNEQFF | TGTGCCAGCAGCTGGGGTGGCGGTACGAGCTCCTACAATGAGCAGTTCTTC
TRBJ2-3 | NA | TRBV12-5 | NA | CASGLDIPDTQYF | TGTGCTAGTGGTTTGGACATCCCAGATACGCAGTATTTT
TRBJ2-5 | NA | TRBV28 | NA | CASSLWRGGAITQYF | TGTGCCAGCAGTTTATGGCGTGGGGGCGCGATCACCCAGTACTTC
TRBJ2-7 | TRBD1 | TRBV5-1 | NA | CASRASGGFYEQYF | TGCGCCAGCAGGGCGTCAGGGGGATTCTACGAGCAGTACTTC
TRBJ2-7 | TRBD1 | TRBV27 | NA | CASSLSTGERSYEQYF | TGTGCCAGCAGTTTGAGCACAGGGGAAAGGTCCTACGAGCAGTACTTC
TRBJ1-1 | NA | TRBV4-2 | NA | CASSQDIMGRVETEAFF | TGTGCCAGCAGCCAAGATATAATGGGCAGGGTGGAAACTGAAGCTTTCTTT